This entry lists 22 T cell receptor beta chains sequenced from one sample in a study of CD8+ T cells in alopecia areata. Investigators isolated RNA and reverse transcribed it into cDNA to act as the sequencing template. Assay used: immunoSEQ multiplex PCR; TCRdb lists only in-frame clones, some missing. The sample consists of over 85,000 clones, 35% to 45% of them appearing once. Input material: CD4+ T cells sorted from blood. Receptor source: a human donor with alopecia areata.

The V and J genes are TRBV28 and TRBJ2-7; 10 bases line up with TRBD2. The germline V gene encodes CDR1 MDHEN and CDR2 SYDVKM. Trimming cost V 10 bases and J 0 bases; bases outside gene matches: 3. This CDR3 has 13 residues. The chain's CDR3 is CAIRTSGSYEQYF. The DNA for the CDR3 is TGTGCCATCAGGACTAGCGGCTCCTACGAGCAGTACTTC.

The chain joins TRBV28 to TRBJ1-2; TRBD1 agrees at 9 bases. Germline loops: CDR1 MDHEN, CDR2 SYDVKM. The CDR3 spans 13 residues. The V gene end was trimmed by 6 bases and the J gene end by 6 bases; junction bases not matched to a gene: 5. CDR3 amino acids: CASSAQGAHGYTF. Here the CDR3 DNA reads TGTGCCAGCAGCGCACAGGGGGCACATGGCTACACCTTC.

CDR3 amino acids: CSVGHDGSNYGYTF. The CDR3 DNA follows: TGCAGCGTGGGGCATGACGGATCTAACTATGGCTACACCTTC. The V call is TRBV29-1, the J call TRBJ1-2, with D perhaps matching TRBD1 (5 bases). The germline CDR1 and CDR2 sequences are SQVTM and ANQGSEA. V was cut by 6 bases and J by 0 bases, with 14 bases left in between. The CDR3 spans 14 residues. The whole variable domain, filled in from reference TRBV29-1 and TRBJ1-2, reads SAVISQKPSRDICQRGTSLTIQCQVDSQVTMMFWYRQQPGQSLTLIATANQGSEATYESGFVIDKFPISRPNLTFSTLTVSNMSPEDSSIYLCSVGHDGSNYGYTFGSGTRLTVV.

The rearrangement joins TRBV27 to TRBJ2-1; 9 positions agree with TRBD2. After removal of 2 bases from V and 3 bases from J, the junction contained 2 bases not matched to a gene. CDR1 and CDR2 from the germline V gene are MNHEY and SMNVEV (reference sequence). This CDR3 comprises 15 residues. Here the CDR3 reads CASSLGAGGYNEQFF. Written as DNA, the CDR3 is TGTGCCAGCAGTTTAGGAGCGGGGGGCTACAATGAGCAGTTCTTC.

As concerns this clone: Other nucleotide sequences in the sample specify the same CDR3. The chain's CDR3 is CASSSDSYEQYF. The CDR3 DNA sequence: TGCGCCAGCAGCTCAGACTCCTACGAGCAGTACTTC. This chain connects TRBV5-1 to TRBJ2-7; D not resolved. The length of the CDR3 is 12 residues. Per germline, CDR1 SGHRS and CDR2 YFSETQ. V was cut by 3 bases and J by 0 bases, with 4 bases left in between.

CDR3 in amino acids: CASTTGSGRGETQYF. CDR3 bases: TGTGCCAGCACCACCGGAAGCGGGAGGGGAGAGACCCAGTACTTC. This chain links TRBV7-9 with TRBJ2-5; 10 bases map to TRBD2. CDR1 and CDR2 (germline): SEHNR, FQNEAQ (reference sequence). CDR3 length equals 15 residues. J gave up 4 bases and V 7 bases, and 9 bases lay outside the gene matches.

In its sample, this clone was seen a few times. The chain joins TRBV7-9 to TRBJ1-4, with D tentatively TRBD1 (6 bases). This CDR3 contains 15 residues. The germline gives CDR1 SEHNR, CDR2 FQNEAQ (reference sequence). Trimming removed 5 bases at V and 7 bases at J, with 17 bases between. The CDR3 DNA follows: TGTGCCAGCAGCCTAGAACAGGGTGTGGGTGAAAAACTGTTTTTT. This codes for CASSLEQGVGEKLFF.

V and J are TRBV18 and TRBJ1-2; D ambiguous. The V gene's germline CDR1 is KGHSH and CDR2 LQKENI. CDR3 length: 12 residues. With 4 bases removed from V and 8 bases from J, the gap between germline ends came to 11 bases. This CDR3 is CASSQGSVGYTF. DNA for the CDR3: TGTGCCAGCTCACAAGGTTCCGTAGGCTACACCTTC. The full variable domain, completed using reference TRBV18 and TRBJ1-2, is NAGVMQNPRHLVRRRGQEARLRCSPMKGHSHVYWYRQLPEEGLKFMVYLQKENIIDESGMPKERFSAEFPKEGPSILRIQQVVRGDSAAYFCASSQGSVGYTFGSGTRLTVV.

This clone was observed a few times. The CDR3 sequence is CASSLGGTAYEQYF. CDR3 coding DNA: TGTGCCAGCAGCTTAGGGGGAACGGCCTACGAGCAGTACTTC. The rearrangement uses TRBV7-9 and TRBJ2-7, with unresolved D. Deletions cut 1 base from V and 2 bases from J, with 9 bases between. The CDR3 loop spans 14 amino acids. Germline V gives CDR1 SEHNR, CDR2 FQNEAQ (reference sequence).

V and J are TRBV2 and TRBJ1-1; D is unclear. Between the trimmed V and J ends, which lost 3 bases and 5 bases, there was a span of 10 bases. The CDR3 is made up of 13 amino acids. In germline, CDR1 is SNHLY, CDR2 FYNNEI. CDR3 amino acids: CASSDVRRTEAFF. The CDR3 nucleotides read TGTGCCAGCAGTGATGTTCGGAGGACTGAAGCTTTCTTT.

The chain is built from TRBV19 and TRBJ2-5, with D maybe TRBD1 (5 bases). The germline V gene encodes CDR1 LNHDA and CDR2 SQIVND (reference sequence). The V and J ends lost 4 bases and 0 bases respectively, with 6 bases between them. The CDR3 has 13 amino acids. The CDR3 here is CASSKGNQETQYF. The CDR3 DNA reads as TGTGCCAGTAGTAAGGGGAACCAAGAGACCCAGTACTTC.

The J gene is TRBJ2-3, the V gene TRBV27, with 8 bases matching TRBD1. CDR1 is MNHEY, CDR2 SMNVEV, per germline (reference sequence). This CDR3 contains 15 residues. Trimming at V came to 8 bases and at J to 3 bases, leaving 10 bases not matched to a gene. The CDR3 region has the DNA TGTGCCAGCGGTGCGCAGGGGGCAGGGACAGATACGCAGTATTTT. This sequence encodes CASGAQGAGTDTQYF.

V usage is TRBV5-1 and J usage is TRBJ2-5; 9 positions agree with TRBD1. The J segment lost 6 bases and the V segment lost 4 bases, leaving 10 bases of the junction unmatched. The CDR3 spans 15 residues. Germline CDR1 SGHRS, CDR2 YFSETQ. This CDR3 reads CASSPGQGVTKTQYF. The DNA of the CDR3 is TGCGCCAGCAGCCCGGGACAGGGTGTTACGAAGACCCAGTACTTC.

The V gene is TRBV30, the J gene TRBJ2-3; D is ambiguous. V was trimmed by 1 base and J by 3 bases, leaving 8 bases between them. This CDR3 is 13 amino acids long. The germline gives CDR1 GTSNPN, CDR2 SVGIG (reference sequence). The CDR3 region has the DNA TGTGCCTGGAGTGACGGTGTTACAGATACGCAGTATTTT. Translated, it gives CAWSDGVTDTQYF. The full variable domain, in which reference TRBV30 and TRBJ2-3 provide the parts outside the CDR3, is SQTIHQWPATLVQPVGSPLSLECTVEGTSNPNLYWYRQAAGRGLQLLFYSVGIGQISSEVPQNLSASRPQDRQFILSSKKLLLSDSGFYLCAWSDGVTDTQYFGPGTRLTVL.

Written as DNA, the CDR3 is TGTGCCACCAGCAGAGATCTCCCCGGGACAGAAAGCTCCTACGAGCAGTACTTC. Protein: CATSRDLPGTESSYEQYF. The chain links TRBV15 to TRBJ2-7, with TRBD1 matching over 7 bases. The CDR3 runs to 18 residues. V was pared by 0 bases and J by 0 bases, with 11 bases of the junction left unmatched. Germline V lookup: CDR1 LNHNV, CDR2 YYDKDF (reference sequence).

The V and J genes are TRBV28 and TRBJ2-7, with a possible D match to TRBD2 (6 bases). Germline lookup yields CDR1 MDHEN and CDR2 SYDVKM. V was clipped by 3 bases and J by 0 bases, with 12 bases between them. The CDR3 has 15 amino acids. The CDR3 loop is CASSFEGGRSYEQYF. For the CDR3, the DNA is TGTGCCAGCAGTTTCGAGGGAGGCCGCTCCTACGAGCAGTACTTC.

This chain joins TRBV6-5 and TRBJ2-7; maybe TRBD1 (6 bases). The CDR3 totals 14 residues. Germline V gene data show CDR1 as MNHEY and CDR2 as SVGAGI. Deletions cut 7 bases from V and 2 bases from J, with 15 bases between. CDR3 sequence (DNA): TGTGCCAGCACTCAAGACAGGCGAACCTACGAGCAGTACTTC. Its translation: CASTQDRRTYEQYF.

The CDR3 loop reads CASRPDRDHEQYF. The CDR3 nucleotides read TGCGCCAGCAGACCGGACAGGGACCACGAGCAGTACTTC. The chain is built from TRBV23-1 and TRBJ2-7, with 8 bases that match TRBD1. TRBV23-1 is treated as an ORF (open reading frame) with a function not yet certain. The CDR3 is made up of 13 amino acids. Germline trimming cut 6 bases from V and 5 bases from J; bases unmatched to any gene: 6.

The V gene is TRBV5-1, the J gene TRBJ2-1; 8 bases fit TRBD1. V gave up 5 bases and J gave up 5 bases; unmatched junction bases: 6. The CDR3 sequence is 14 residues long. Germline lookup yields CDR1 SGHRS and CDR2 YFSETQ. The CDR3 DNA reads TGCGCCAGCAGTCCCCGGACAGGGAACAATGAGCAGTTCTTC. Translated: CASSPRTGNNEQFF.

This clone was seen more than once but under ten times. The V gene is TRBV18, the J gene TRBJ2-1; D is undetermined. CDR3 length: 18 amino acids. Trimming shortened V by 3 bases and J by 6 bases, and 24 bases separated the two germline ends. Germline CDR1 and CDR2: KGHSH and LQKENI. In DNA, the CDR3 is TGTGCCAGCTCACCGCTCCCTACCCCCCCTAAGAGAAGCAATGAGCAGTTCTTC. It specifies CASSPLPTPPKRSNEQFF.

The V and J genes are TRBV5-1 and TRBJ2-3; TRBD1 matches at 7 bases. Germline values: CDR1 SGHRS, CDR2 YFSETQ. After removal of 2 bases from V and 5 bases from J, the junction contained 2 bases not matched to a gene. The CDR3 runs to 13 residues. CDR3 DNA sequence: TGCGCCAGCAGCTTTACAGGGGTAGATACGCAGTATTTT. Protein sequence: CASSFTGVDTQYF.

The table lists this clone with many counts. The CDR3 sequence is CASSFKRYSNQPQHF. The CDR3 DNA is TGTGCCAGCAGTTTTAAGCGTTATAGCAATCAGCCCCAGCATTTT. The chain recombines TRBV28 with TRBJ1-5; unclear D gene. V was shortened by 3 bases and J by 0 bases, with 9 bases between the two germline ends. This CDR3 contains 15 residues. Germline loops: CDR1 MDHEN, CDR2 SYDVKM.